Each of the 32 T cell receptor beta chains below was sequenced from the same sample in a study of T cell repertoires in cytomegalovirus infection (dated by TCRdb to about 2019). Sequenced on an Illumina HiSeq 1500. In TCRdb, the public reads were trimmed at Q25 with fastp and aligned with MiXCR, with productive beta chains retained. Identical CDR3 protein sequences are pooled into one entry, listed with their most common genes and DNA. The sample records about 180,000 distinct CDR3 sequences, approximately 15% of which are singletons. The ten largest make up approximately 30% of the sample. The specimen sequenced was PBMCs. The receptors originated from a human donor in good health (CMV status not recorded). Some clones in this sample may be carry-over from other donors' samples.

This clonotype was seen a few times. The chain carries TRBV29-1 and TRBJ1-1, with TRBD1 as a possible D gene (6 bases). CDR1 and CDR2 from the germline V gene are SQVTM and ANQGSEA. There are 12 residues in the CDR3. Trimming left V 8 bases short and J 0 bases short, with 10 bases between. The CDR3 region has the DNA TGCAGCACGGGGACATTGAACACTGAAGCTTTCTTT. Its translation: CSTGTLNTEAFF.

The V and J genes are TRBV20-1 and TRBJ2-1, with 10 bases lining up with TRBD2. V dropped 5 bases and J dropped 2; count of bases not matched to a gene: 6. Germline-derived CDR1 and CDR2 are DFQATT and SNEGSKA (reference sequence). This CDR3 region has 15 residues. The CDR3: CSAASGSLTYNEQFF. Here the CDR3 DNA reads TGCAGTGCTGCTAGCGGGAGCCTCACCTACAATGAGCAGTTCTTC.

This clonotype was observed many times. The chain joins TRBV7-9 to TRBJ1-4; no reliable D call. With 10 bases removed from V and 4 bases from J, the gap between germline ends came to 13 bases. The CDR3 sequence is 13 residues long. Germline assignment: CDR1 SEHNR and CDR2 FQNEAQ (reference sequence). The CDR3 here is CAISPGINEKLFF. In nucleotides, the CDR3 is TGTGCCATTTCGCCGGGGATTAATGAAAAACTGTTTTTT.

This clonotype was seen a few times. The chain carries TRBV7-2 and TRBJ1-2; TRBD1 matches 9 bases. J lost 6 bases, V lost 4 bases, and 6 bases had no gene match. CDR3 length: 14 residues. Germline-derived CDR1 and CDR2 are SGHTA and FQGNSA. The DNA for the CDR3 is TGTGCCAGCAGCTCCGGGACAGGGACCCATGGCTACACCTTC. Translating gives CASSSGTGTHGYTF.

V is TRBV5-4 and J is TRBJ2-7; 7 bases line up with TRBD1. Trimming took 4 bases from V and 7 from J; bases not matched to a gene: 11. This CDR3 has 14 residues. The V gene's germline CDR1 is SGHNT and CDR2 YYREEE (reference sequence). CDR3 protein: CASSKDRRPGEQYF. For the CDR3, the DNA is TGTGCCAGCAGCAAGGACAGGAGGCCTGGGGAGCAGTACTTC.

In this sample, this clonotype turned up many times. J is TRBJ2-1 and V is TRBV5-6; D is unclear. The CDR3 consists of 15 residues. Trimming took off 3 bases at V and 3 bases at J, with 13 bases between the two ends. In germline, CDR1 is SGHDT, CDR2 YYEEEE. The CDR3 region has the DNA TGTGCCAGCAGCTCCTACGAGTCCTACTACAATGAGCAGTTCTTC. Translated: CASSSYESYYNEQFF.

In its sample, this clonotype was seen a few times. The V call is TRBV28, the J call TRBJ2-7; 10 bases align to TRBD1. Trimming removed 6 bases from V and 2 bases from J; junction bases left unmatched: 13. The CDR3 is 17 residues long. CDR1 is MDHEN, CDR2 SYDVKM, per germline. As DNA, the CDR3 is TGTGCCAGCAGGATTAAAGGACAGGGGGGGACAACCTACGAGCAGTACTTC. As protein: CASRIKGQGGTTYEQYF.

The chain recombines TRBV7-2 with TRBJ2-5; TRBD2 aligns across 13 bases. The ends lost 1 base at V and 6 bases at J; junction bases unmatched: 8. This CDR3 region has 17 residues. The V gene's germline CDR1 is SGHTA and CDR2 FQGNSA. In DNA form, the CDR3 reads TGTGCCAGCAGCTTAGGCCATAGGACTAGCGGGGGACAGACCCAGTACTTC. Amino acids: CASSLGHRTSGGQTQYF.

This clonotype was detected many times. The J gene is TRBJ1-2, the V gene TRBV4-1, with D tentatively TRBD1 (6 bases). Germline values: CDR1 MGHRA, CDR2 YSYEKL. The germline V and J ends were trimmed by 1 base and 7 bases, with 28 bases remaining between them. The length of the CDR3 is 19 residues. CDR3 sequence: CASSQVSQYRVKNKGGYTF. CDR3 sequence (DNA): TGCGCCAGCAGCCAAGTTTCTCAGTACAGGGTTAAAAATAAAGGTGGCTACACCTTC.

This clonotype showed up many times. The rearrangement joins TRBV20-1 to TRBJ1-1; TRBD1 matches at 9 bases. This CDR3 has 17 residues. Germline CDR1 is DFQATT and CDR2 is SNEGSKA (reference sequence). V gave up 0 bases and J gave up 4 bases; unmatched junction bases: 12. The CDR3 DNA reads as TGCAGTGCTAGAGATTCACAGGGGGCGATTAGAAGCACTGAAGCTTTCTTT. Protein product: CSARDSQGAIRSTEAFF.

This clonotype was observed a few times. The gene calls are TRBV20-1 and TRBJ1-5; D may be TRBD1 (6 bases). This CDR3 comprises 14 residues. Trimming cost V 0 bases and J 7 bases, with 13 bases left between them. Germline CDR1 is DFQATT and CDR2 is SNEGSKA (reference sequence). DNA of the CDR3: TGCAGTGCTAGAGATCCGGGGGGGCCCCAGCCCCAGCATTTT. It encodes CSARDPGGPQPQHF.

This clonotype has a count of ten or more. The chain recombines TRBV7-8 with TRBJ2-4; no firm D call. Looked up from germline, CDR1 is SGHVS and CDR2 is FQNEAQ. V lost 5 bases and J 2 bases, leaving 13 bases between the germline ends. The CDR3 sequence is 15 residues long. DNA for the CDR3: TGTGCCAGCAGCCCCCTGAGGCAGACCAAAAACATTCAGTACTTC. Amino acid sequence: CASSPLRQTKNIQYF.

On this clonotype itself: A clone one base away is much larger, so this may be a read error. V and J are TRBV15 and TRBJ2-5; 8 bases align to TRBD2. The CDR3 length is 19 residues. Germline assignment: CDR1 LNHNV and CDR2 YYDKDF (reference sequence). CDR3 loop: CVTSRDRGGAGGRTETQYF. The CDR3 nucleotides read TGTGTCACCAGCAGAGATCGGGGGGGGGCGGGAGGACGAACTGAGACCCAGTACTTC.

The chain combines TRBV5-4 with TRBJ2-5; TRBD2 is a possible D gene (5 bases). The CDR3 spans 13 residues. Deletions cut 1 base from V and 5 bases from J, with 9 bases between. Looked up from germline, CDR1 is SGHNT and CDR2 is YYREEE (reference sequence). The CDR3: CASSLYGKETQYF. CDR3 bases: TGTGCCAGCAGCTTGTACGGGAAGGAGACCCAGTACTTC.

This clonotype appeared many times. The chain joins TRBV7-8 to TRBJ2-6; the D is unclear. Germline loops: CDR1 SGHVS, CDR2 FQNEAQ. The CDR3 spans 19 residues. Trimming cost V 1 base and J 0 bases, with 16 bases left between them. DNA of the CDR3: TGTGCCAGCAGCTTAGGCCTACATGACGAGACCTCTGGGGCCAACGTCCTGACTTTC. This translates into CASSLGLHDETSGANVLTF. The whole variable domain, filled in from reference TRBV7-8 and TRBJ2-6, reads GAGVSQSPRYKVAKRGQDVALRCDPISGHVSLFWYQQALGQGPEFLTYFQNEAQLDKSGLPSDRFFAERPEGSVSTLKIQRTQQEDSAVYLCASSLGLHDETSGANVLTFGAGSRLTVL.

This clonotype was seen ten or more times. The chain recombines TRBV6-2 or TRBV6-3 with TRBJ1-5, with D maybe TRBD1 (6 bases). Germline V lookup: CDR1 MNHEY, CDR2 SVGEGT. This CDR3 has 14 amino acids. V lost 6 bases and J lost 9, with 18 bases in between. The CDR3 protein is CASSLPGGLRPQHF. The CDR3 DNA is TGTGCCAGCAGCCTACCCGGGGGGCTGCGGCCCCAGCATTTT.

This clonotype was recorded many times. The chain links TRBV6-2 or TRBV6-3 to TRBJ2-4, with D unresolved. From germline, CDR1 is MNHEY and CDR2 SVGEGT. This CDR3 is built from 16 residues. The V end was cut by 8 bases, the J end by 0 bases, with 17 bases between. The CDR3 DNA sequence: TGTGCCAGCGCTTACTCGGGCGATTTAGCCAAAAACATTCAGTACTTC. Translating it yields CASAYSGDLAKNIQYF.

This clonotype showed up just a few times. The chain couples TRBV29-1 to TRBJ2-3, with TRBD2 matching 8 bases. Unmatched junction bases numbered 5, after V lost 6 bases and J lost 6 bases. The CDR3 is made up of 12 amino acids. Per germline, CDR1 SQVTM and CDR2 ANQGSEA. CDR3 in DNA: TGCAGCGTGCCAGCGGGGGCGGATACGCAGTATTTT. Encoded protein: CSVPAGADTQYF.

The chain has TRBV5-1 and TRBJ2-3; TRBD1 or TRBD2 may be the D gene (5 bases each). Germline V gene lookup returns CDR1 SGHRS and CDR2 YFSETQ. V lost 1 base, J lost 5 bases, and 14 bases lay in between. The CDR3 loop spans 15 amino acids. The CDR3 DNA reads TGCGCCAGCAGCTTGCGAGGGGTCGGTGGAGATACGCAGTATTTT. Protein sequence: CASSLRGVGGDTQYF.

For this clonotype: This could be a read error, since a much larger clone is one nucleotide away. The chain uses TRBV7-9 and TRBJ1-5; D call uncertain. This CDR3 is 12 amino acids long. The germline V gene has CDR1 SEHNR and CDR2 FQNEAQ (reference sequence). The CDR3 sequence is CASTLEVSAQHF. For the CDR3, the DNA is TGTGCCAGCACCTTAGAAGTGTCTGCCCAGCATTTT.

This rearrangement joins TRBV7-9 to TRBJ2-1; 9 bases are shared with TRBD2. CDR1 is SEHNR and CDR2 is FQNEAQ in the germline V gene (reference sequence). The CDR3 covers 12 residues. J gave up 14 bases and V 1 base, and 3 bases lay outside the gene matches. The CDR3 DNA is TGTGCCAGCAGCTTAGTAGCGGGAGAGGAGTTCTTC. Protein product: CASSLVAGEEFF.

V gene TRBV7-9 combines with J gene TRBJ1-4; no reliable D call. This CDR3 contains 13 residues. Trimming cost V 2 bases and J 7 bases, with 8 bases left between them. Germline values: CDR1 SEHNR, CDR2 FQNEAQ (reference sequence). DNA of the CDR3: TGTGCCAGCAGCTTATGGGGAAGTGAAAAACTGTTTTTT. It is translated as CASSLWGSEKLFF. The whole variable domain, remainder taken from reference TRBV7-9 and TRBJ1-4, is DTGVSQNPRHKITKRGQNVTFRCDPISEHNRLYWYRQTLGQGPEFLTYFQNEAQLEKSRLLSDRFSAERPKGSFSTLEIQRTEQGDSAMYLCASSLWGSEKLFFGSGTQLSVL.

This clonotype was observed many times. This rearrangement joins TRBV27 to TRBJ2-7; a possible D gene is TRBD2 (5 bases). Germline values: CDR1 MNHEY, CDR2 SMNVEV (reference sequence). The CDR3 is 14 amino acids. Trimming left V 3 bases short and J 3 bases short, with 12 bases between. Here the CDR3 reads CASSFSFGNYEQYF. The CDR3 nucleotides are TGTGCCAGCAGTTTTTCTTTCGGGAACTACGAGCAGTACTTC.

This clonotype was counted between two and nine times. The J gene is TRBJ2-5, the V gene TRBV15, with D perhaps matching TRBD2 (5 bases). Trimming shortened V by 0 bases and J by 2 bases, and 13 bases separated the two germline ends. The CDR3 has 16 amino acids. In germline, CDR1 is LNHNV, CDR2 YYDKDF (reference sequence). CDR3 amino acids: CATSRDSGRGQETQYF. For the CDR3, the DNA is TGTGCCACCAGCAGAGATTCCGGTCGGGGACAAGAGACCCAGTACTTC.

CDR3: CASSPSLLARWGTEAFF. DNA of the CDR3: TGTGCCAGCAGCCCAAGCCTTCTCGCCCGGTGGGGGACTGAAGCTTTCTTT. The rearrangement joins TRBV3-1 to TRBJ1-1; weak D call: TRBD1 (5 bases). Between the trimmed V and J ends, which lost 4 bases and 5 bases, there was a span of 23 bases. The germline gives CDR1 LGHDT, CDR2 YNNKEL (reference sequence). This CDR3 is built from 17 residues.

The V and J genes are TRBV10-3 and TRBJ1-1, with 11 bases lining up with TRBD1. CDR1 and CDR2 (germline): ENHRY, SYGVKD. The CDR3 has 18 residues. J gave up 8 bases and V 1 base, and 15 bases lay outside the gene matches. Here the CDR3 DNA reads TGTGCCATCAGTGAGTTAGGGGGAGGACAGGGGGCCGGAACGGAAGCTTTCTTT. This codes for CAISELGGGQGAGTEAFF.

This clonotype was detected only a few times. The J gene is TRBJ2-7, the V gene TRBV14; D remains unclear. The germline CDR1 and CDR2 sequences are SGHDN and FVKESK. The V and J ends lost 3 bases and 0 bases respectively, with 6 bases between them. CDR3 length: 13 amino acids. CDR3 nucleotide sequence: TGTGCCAGCAGCCACCGCGCCTCCTACGAGCAGTACTTC. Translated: CASSHRASYEQYF.

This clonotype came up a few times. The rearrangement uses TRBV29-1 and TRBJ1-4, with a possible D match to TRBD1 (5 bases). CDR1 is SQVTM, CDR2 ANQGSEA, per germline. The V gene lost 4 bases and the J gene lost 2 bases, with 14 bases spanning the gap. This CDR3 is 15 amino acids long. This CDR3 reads CSVAPWGDTNEKLFF. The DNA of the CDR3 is TGCAGCGTTGCACCCTGGGGGGATACTAATGAAAAACTGTTTTTT.

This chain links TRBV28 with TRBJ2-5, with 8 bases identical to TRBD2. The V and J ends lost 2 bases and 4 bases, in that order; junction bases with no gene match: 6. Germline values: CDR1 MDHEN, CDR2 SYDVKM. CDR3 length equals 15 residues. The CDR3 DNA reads TGTGCCAGCAGTTTAGAGCGGGGGACCCCAGAGACCCAGTACTTC. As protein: CASSLERGTPETQYF.

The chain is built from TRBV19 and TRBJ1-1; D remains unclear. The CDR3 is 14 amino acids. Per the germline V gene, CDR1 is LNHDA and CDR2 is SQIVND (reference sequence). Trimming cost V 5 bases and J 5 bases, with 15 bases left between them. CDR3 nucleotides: TGTGCCAGTAGTCTAATGCGGGTTGGGACTGAAGCTTTCTTT. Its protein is CASSLMRVGTEAFF.

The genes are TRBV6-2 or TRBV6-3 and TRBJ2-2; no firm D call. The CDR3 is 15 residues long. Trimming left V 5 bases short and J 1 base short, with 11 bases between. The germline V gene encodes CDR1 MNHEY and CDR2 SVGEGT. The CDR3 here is CASSTWVGNTGELFF. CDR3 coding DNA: TGTGCCAGCAGTACTTGGGTGGGGAACACCGGGGAGCTGTTTTTT.

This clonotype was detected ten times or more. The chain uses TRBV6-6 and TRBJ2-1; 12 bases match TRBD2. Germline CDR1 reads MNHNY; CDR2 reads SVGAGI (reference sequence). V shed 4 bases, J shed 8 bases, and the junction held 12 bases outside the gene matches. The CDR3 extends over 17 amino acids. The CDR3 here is CASSWGGKTSGRHEQFF. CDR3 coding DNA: TGTGCCAGCAGTTGGGGGGGAAAAACTAGCGGGAGGCATGAGCAGTTCTTC.